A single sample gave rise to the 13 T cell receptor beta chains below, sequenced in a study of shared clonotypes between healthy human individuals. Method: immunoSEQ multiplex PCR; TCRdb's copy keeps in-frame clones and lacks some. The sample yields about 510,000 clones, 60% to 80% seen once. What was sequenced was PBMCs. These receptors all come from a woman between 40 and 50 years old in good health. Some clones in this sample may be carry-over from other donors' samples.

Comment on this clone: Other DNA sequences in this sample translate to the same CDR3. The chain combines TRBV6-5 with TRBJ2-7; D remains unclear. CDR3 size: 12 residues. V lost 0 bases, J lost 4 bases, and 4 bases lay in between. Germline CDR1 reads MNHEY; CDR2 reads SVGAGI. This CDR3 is CASSYSRYEQYF. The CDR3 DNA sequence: TGTGCCAGCAGTTACTCCCGGTACGAGCAGTACTTC.

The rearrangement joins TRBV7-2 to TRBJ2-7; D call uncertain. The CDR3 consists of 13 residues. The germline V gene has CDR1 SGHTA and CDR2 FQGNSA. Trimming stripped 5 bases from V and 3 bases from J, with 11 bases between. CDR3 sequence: CASSTRHGYEQYF. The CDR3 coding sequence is TGTGCCAGCAGCACCAGACATGGCTACGAGCAGTACTTC.

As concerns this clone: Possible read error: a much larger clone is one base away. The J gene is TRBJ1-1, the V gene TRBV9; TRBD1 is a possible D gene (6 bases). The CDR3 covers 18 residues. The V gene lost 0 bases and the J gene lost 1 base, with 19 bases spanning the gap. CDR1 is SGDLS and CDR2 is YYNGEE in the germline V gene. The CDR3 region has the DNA TGTGCCAGCAGCGTAGCCCCTTTATTCGGGACACAGAACACTGAAGCTTTCTTT. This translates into CASSVAPLFGTQNTEAFF. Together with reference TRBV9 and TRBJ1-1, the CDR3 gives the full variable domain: DSGVTQTPKHLITATGQRVTLRCSPRSGDLSVYWYQQSLDQGLQFLIQYYNGEERAKGNILERFSAQQFPDLHSELNLSSLELGDSALYFCASSVAPLFGTQNTEAFFGQGTRLTVV.

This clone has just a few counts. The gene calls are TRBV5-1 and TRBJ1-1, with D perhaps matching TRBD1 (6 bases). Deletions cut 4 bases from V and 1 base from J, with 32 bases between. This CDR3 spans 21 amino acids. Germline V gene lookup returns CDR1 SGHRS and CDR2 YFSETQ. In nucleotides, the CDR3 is TGCGCCAGCAGCGGAGGGGTCCTGGGGGGACCGACAGGTCGAGGGAACACTGAAGCTTTCTTT. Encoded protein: CASSGGVLGGPTGRGNTEAFF.

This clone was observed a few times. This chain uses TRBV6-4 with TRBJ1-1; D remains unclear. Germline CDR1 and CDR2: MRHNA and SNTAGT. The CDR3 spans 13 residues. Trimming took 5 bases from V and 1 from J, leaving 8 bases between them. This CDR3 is CASSTTRNTEAFF. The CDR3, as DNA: TGTGCCAGCAGTACGACACGGAACACTGAAGCTTTCTTT.

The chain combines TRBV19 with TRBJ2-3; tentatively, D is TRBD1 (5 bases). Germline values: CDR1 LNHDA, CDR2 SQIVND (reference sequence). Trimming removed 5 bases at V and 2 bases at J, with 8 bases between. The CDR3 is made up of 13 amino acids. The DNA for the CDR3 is TGTGCCAGTAGTCTGACAGTCACAGATACGCAGTATTTT. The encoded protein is CASSLTVTDTQYF.

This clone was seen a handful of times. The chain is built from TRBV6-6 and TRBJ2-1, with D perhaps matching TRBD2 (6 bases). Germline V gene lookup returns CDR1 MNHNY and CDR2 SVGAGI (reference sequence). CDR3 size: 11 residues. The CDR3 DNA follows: TGTGCGACCGGCGGCGGGACTGAGCAGTTCTTC. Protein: CATGGGTEQFF.

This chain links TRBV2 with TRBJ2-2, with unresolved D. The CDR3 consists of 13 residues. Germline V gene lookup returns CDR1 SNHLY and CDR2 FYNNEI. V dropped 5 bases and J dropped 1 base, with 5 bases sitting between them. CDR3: CASSRVNTGELFF. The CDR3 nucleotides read TGTGCCAGCAGTAGAGTGAACACCGGGGAGCTGTTTTTT. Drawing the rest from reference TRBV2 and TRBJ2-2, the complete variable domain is EPEVTQTPSHQVTQMGQEVILRCVPISNHLYFYWYRQILGQKVEFLVSFYNNEISEKSEIFDDQFSVERPDGSNFTLKIRSTKLEDSAMYFCASSRVNTGELFFGEGSRLTVL.

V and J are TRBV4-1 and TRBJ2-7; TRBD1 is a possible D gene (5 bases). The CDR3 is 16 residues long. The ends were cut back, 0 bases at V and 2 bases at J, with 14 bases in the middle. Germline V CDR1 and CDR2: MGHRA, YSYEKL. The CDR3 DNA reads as TGCGCCAGCAGCCAAGAGATCCCGACAGTCCCCTACGAGCAGTACTTC. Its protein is CASSQEIPTVPYEQYF.

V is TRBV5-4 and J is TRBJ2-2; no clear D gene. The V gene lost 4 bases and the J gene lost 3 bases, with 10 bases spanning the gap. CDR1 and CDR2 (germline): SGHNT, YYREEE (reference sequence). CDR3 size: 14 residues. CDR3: CASSQRLDTGELFF. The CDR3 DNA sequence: TGTGCCAGCAGCCAAAGACTGGACACCGGGGAGCTGTTTTTT.

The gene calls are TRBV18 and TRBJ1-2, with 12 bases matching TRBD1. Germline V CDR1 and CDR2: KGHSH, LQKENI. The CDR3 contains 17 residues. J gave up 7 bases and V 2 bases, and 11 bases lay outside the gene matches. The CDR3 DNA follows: TGTGCCAGCTCACCATACGAACTTCCGGGACAGGGGGCTGGCTACACCTTC. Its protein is CASSPYELPGQGAGYTF.

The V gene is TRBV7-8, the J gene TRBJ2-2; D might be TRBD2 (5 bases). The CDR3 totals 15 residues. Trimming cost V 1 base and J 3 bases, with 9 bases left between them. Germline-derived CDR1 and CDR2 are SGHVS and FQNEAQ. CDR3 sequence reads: CASSLGGSYTGELFF. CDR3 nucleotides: TGTGCCAGCAGCTTAGGAGGGAGTTACACCGGGGAGCTGTTTTTT.

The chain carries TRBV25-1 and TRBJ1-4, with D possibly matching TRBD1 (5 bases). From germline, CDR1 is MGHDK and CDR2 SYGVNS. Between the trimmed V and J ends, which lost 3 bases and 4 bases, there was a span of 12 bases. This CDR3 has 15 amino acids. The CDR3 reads CASSDPTVFNEKLFF. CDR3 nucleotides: TGTGCCAGCAGTGACCCGACAGTCTTTAATGAAAAACTGTTTTTT.